A single sample gave rise to the 15 T cell receptor beta chains below, sequenced in a study of vaccination and CD4 T cells after COVID-19. Treatment here: approximately 11-day PBMC culture with coronavirus spike peptide pools or control peptides (ViraFEST assay). Cultured CD4+ T-cell DNA underwent Oncomine TCR Beta short-read sequencing. TCRdb analysed the PCR reads with MiXCR anew, one entry per CDR3 protein. Altogether several thousand distinct CDR3 sequences are present, about a sixth being singletons, with the ten largest covering around an eighth. For these receptors, no antigen is known. Source material: CD4+ T cells from blood, cultured in vitro. The source of these receptors is a human donor who had recovered from COVID-19.

This rearrangement joins TRBV27 to TRBJ2-3, with TRBD2 identical over 7 bases. V lost 3 bases, J lost 8 bases, and 8 bases stayed unmatched. Germline V gives CDR1 MNHEY, CDR2 SMNVEV (reference sequence). The CDR3 totals 14 residues. In nucleotides, the CDR3 is TGTGCCAGCAGTTTCAGCGGGGCAGTGGGTACGCAGTATTTT. Its translation: CASSFSGAVGTQYF.

This clonotype came up a few times. J is TRBJ1-6 and V is TRBV30, with a possible D match to TRBD1 (6 bases). Looked up from germline, CDR1 is GTSNPN and CDR2 is SVGIG (reference sequence). The CDR3 has 12 amino acids. Trimming cost V 7 bases and J 7 bases, with 11 bases left between them. In DNA, the CDR3 is TGTGCCTCCACCGACAGGAATTCACCCCTCCACTTT. This gives the protein CASTDRNSPLHF.

The chain recombines TRBV18 with TRBJ1-1, with a weak D call TRBD1 (5 bases). V was pared by 4 bases and J by 1 base, with 10 bases between. Germline CDR1 reads KGHSH; CDR2 reads LQKENI. The CDR3 consists of 14 residues. Written as DNA, the CDR3 is TGTGCCAGCTCACTGGGAAGGGGGAACACTGAAGCTTTCTTT. This encodes CASSLGRGNTEAFF.

This chain uses TRBV6-1 with TRBJ2-1; D is possibly TRBD1 (5 bases). CDR1 and CDR2 (germline): MNHNS, SASEGT. The CDR3 runs 14 residues. The CDR3 DNA follows: TGTGCTCTTCAAAGCGACAGCTCCTACAATGAGCAGTTCTTC. It codes for CALQSDSSYNEQFF.

The DNA for the CDR3 is TGTGCCAGCAGCCTCTCAGGGAACCAAGAGACCCAGTACTTC. Protein sequence: CASSLSGNQETQYF. The gene calls are TRBV3-1 and TRBJ2-5; D is perhaps TRBD1 (5 bases). The CDR3 runs to 14 residues. V was cut by 4 bases and J by 0 bases, with 9 bases left in between. Germline V lookup: CDR1 LGHDT, CDR2 YNNKEL (reference sequence).

This clonotype was found a few times. This rearrangement joins TRBV5-4 to TRBJ2-1; 10 bases line up with TRBD2. This CDR3 has 14 amino acids. From germline, CDR1 is SGHNT and CDR2 YYREEE (reference sequence). J was trimmed by 9 bases and V by 0 bases; bases with no gene match: 3. This chain's CDR3 is CASSLEASGSEQFF. CDR3 coding DNA: TGTGCCAGCAGCTTGGAGGCTAGCGGGAGTGAGCAGTTCTTC. The full variable domain, in which reference TRBV5-4 and TRBJ2-1 provide the parts outside the CDR3, is ETGVTQSPTHLIKTRGQQVTLRCSSQSGHNTVSWYQQALGQGPQFIFQYYREEENGRGNFPPRFSGLQFPNYSSELNVNALELDDSALYLCASSLEASGSEQFFGPGTRLTVL.

CDR3 nucleotides: TGTGCCAGCAGTAGAAAATGGCGGGGGCAGGGTGAAAAACTGTTTTTT. It is translated as CASSRKWRGQGEKLFF. The V gene is TRBV27, the J gene TRBJ1-4, with a weak D call TRBD1 (6 bases). Germline loops: CDR1 MNHEY, CDR2 SMNVEV (reference sequence). V shed 5 bases and J shed 7 bases, with 20 bases lying between them. The CDR3 is made up of 16 amino acids.

The chain links TRBV7-9 to TRBJ2-1; TRBD1 is a possible D gene (6 bases). The CDR3 sequence is 13 residues long. V lost 5 bases, J lost 4 bases, and 9 bases lay in between. From germline, CDR1 is SEHNR and CDR2 FQNEAQ (reference sequence). CDR3 bases: TGTGCCAGCAGCCAGGGGTTTTACAATGAGCAGTTCTTC. The encoded protein is CASSQGFYNEQFF.

The J gene is TRBJ2-7, the V gene TRBV4-1; 9 bases agree with TRBD1. The CDR3 totals 15 residues. Germline V gene sequence: CDR1 MGHRA, CDR2 YSYEKL. V lost 8 bases to trimming and J lost 9 bases; unmatched junction nucleotides: 17. For the CDR3, the DNA is TGCGCCAGCCAAAAAGGACAGGGGTCTAATTGGAGGCAGTACTTC. Translating gives CASQKGQGSNWRQYF.

This clonotype occurred a few times. CDR3 DNA: TGTGCCAGCAGTTTATCATCTGGGGCCAACGTCCTGACTTTC. This codes for CASSLSSGANVLTF. The rearrangement links TRBV27 to TRBJ2-6; the D is unclear. Trimming took off 0 bases at V and 1 base at J, with 1 base between the two ends. The CDR3 spans 14 residues. Germline assignment: CDR1 MNHEY and CDR2 SMNVEV (reference sequence).

The chain joins TRBV2 to TRBJ2-1; no reliable D call. Per the germline V gene, CDR1 is SNHLY and CDR2 is FYNNEI. This CDR3 has 13 amino acids. V lost 7 bases and J lost 3, with 10 bases in between. This CDR3 is CASKNRIYNEQFF. CDR3 bases: TGTGCCAGCAAAAACCGAATCTACAATGAGCAGTTCTTC.

This clonotype came up a few times. The V call is TRBV5-6, the J call TRBJ2-2; TRBD1 matches 8 bases. Germline V gene sequence: CDR1 SGHDT, CDR2 YYEEEE. The CDR3 spans 15 residues. V was pared by 2 bases and J by 6 bases, with 6 bases of the junction left unmatched. CDR3 coding DNA: TGTGCCAGCAGCTTACCGGGACAGGACTCCGGGGAGCTGTTTTTT. This encodes CASSLPGQDSGELFF.

Only a few counts were recorded for this clonotype. This chain links TRBV20-1 with TRBJ2-1; 7 nucleotides line up with TRBD1. The CDR3 totals 11 residues. Trimming at V came to 6 bases and at J to 15 bases, leaving 11 bases not matched to a gene. CDR1 is DFQATT and CDR2 is SNEGSKA in the germline V gene (reference sequence). The CDR3 DNA sequence: TGCAGTGCGCACAGGGGCGAACGTCGGTTCTTC. Translation: CSAHRGERRFF.

The V and J genes are TRBV4-2 and TRBJ1-1; D is ambiguous. Trimming took off 3 bases at V and 10 bases at J, with 24 bases between the two ends. Germline V gives CDR1 LGHNA, CDR2 YNFKEQ. The CDR3 loop spans 16 amino acids. For the CDR3, the DNA is TGTGCCAGCAGCCAGATCACTAAAGGACGGAGCCTCAGAGCTTTCTTT. Residues: CASSQITKGRSLRAFF.

There are a few counts of this clonotype. The V and J genes are TRBV6-1 and TRBJ1-3; D uncertain. Between the trimmed V and J ends, which lost 7 bases and 7 bases, there was a span of 17 bases. From germline, CDR1 is MNHNS and CDR2 SASEGT. The CDR3 is 14 residues long. The CDR3 protein is CASTPGGGVNTIYF. CDR3 DNA sequence: TGTGCCAGCACCCCCGGAGGTGGGGTCAACACCATATATTTT.